This TCR beta chain was found in a study of early T cells in non-severe SARS-CoV-2 infection. TCRdb reprocessed the 5' RACE reads with MiXCR, giving one entry per CDR3 protein. The data contain around 39,000 distinct CDR3 sequences, 7.9% of them singletons. This clonotype was seen a few times. Germline CDR1 GTSNPN, CDR2 SVGIG (reference sequence). With 0 bases removed from V and 5 bases from J, the gap between germline ends came to 12 bases. The CDR3 runs to 14 residues. The gene calls are TRBV30 and TRBJ2-3, with D unresolved. This TCR was sampled from an adult who was a healthcare worker with PCR-confirmed SARS-CoV-2 infection or an uninfected control (not recorded which). The sequenced sample was whole blood, obtained at baseline. Here the CDR3 DNA reads TGTGCCTGGAGTGTAGTGCAACGGATAGATACGCAGTATTTT. The encoded protein is CAWSVVQRIDTQYF.